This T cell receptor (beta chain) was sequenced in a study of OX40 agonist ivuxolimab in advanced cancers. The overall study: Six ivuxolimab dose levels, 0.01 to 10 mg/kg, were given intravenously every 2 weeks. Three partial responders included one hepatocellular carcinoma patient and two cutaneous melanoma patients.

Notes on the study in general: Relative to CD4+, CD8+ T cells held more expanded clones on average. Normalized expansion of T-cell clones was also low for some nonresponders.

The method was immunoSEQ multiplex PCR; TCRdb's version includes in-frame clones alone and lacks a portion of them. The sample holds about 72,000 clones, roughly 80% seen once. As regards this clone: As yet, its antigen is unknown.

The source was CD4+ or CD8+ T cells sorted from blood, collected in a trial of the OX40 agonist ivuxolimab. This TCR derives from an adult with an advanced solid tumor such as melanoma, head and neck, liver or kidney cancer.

CDR3 nucleotides: TGTGCCAGCAGCCTAGAGGGCAGAAACTATGGCTACACCTTC. Encoded protein: CASSLEGRNYGYTF. J is TRBJ1-2 and V is TRBV9; unclear D gene. V was trimmed by 4 bases and J by 2 bases, leaving 12 bases between them. CDR3 length equals 14 residues. CDR1 SGDLS and CDR2 YYNGEE come from the germline V gene.